Each of the 20 T cell receptor beta chains below was sequenced from the same sample in a study of T cells in Graves' hyperthyroidism and ophthalmopathy. Researchers amplified the TCR beta CDR3 regions from RNA transcripts. Using the HTBI primer set, a first-round RT-PCR was run on the TCR CDR3. TCRdb independently ran MiXCR on the multiplex PCR reads; one entry per CDR3 protein. The sample has 690,000 or so distinct CDR3 sequences, roughly a sixth seen once. Sequencing used blood. These receptors all stem from a woman in her forties or fifties with Graves' hyperthyroidism that later progressed to Graves' ophthalmopathy.

The chain joins TRBV4-1 to TRBJ1-1; D gene unclear. This CDR3 comprises 17 residues. Trimming cost V 0 bases and J 4 bases, with 18 bases left between them. In germline, CDR1 is MGHRA, CDR2 YSYEKL. CDR3 sequence (DNA): TGCGCCAGCAGCCAAGAGCCCCAACCCTCCTGGGGCACTGAAGCTTTCTTT. Its protein is CASSQEPQPSWGTEAFF.

This clonotype came up many times. The chain recombines TRBV11-2 with TRBJ2-5, with no clear D. V was pared by 2 bases and J by 10 bases, with 8 bases between. The CDR3 runs 11 residues. Germline CDR1 SGHAT, CDR2 FQNNGV. CDR3 DNA: TGTGCCAGCAGCTTACTATTCGGCCAGTACTTC. This gives the protein CASSLLFGQYF.

This clonotype appeared a few times. CDR3 region: CAITSGGMDTEAFF. The CDR3 bases are TGTGCCATCACCAGCGGGGGTATGGACACTGAAGCTTTCTTT. The chain couples TRBV10-3 to TRBJ1-1, with D perhaps matching TRBD1 (5 bases). The CDR3 is 14 amino acids. Germline loops: CDR1 ENHRY, CDR2 SYGVKD. Trimming removed 7 bases from V and 3 bases from J, with 15 bases in between.

J is TRBJ2-7 and V is TRBV7-9; 9 bases match TRBD2. This CDR3 comprises 17 residues. Germline lookup yields CDR1 SEHNR and CDR2 FQNEAQ (reference sequence). J lost 4 bases, V lost 3 bases, and 13 bases had no gene match. CDR3 sequence reads: CASSLGSGAGGQYEQYF. CDR3 nucleotides: TGTGCCAGCAGCTTGGGGTCAGGGGCGGGGGGGCAATACGAGCAGTACTTC. Based on the CDR3 plus reference TRBV7-9 and TRBJ2-7, the full variable domain is DTGVSQNPRHKITKRGQNVTFRCDPISEHNRLYWYRQTLGQGPEFLTYFQNEAQLEKSRLLSDRFSAERPKGSFSTLEIQRTEQGDSAMYLCASSLGSGAGGQYEQYFGPGTRLTVT.

V usage is TRBV27 and J usage is TRBJ1-2, with TRBD1 matching 9 bases. The CDR3 consists of 16 residues. With 3 bases clipped from V and 4 bases from J, the junction kept 9 bases outside the gene matches. The V gene's germline CDR1 is MNHEY and CDR2 SMNVEV (reference sequence). DNA for the CDR3: TGTGCCAGCAGTTTTTGGGACAGGGCGGGTATCTATGGCTACACCTTC. Its protein is CASSFWDRAGIYGYTF.

V and J are TRBV30 and TRBJ2-2; D is undetermined. The CDR3 is 13 amino acids. Germline V lookup: CDR1 GTSNPN, CDR2 SVGIG (reference sequence). V was trimmed by 6 bases and J by 5 bases, leaving 13 bases between them. The CDR3 coding sequence is TGTGCCTGCCAAAGGAAAGTAACCGGGGAGCTGTTTTTT. Translating it yields CACQRKVTGELFF.

This clonotype was found a few times. The V and J genes are TRBV4-2 and TRBJ1-6; D unresolved. Germline V gene sequence: CDR1 LGHNA, CDR2 YNFKEQ. The CDR3 is 15 amino acids. Trimming left V 0 bases short and J 8 bases short, with 11 bases between. The CDR3 DNA is TGTGCCAGCAGCCAAGATCGCGCGGAAGATTCACCCCTCCACTTT. Its translation is CASSQDRAEDSPLHF.

There are many counts of this clonotype. The chain is built from TRBV7-8 and TRBJ2-2; 7 bases fit TRBD1. The V gene end was trimmed by 1 base and the J gene end by 6 bases; junction bases not matched to a gene: 5. The CDR3 loop spans 15 amino acids. Germline V gene sequence: CDR1 SGHVS, CDR2 FQNEAQ. DNA of the CDR3: TGTGCCAGCAGCTTAGATACAGGGGTAGCCGGGGAGCTGTTTTTT. Its translation: CASSLDTGVAGELFF.

The table lists this clonotype with many counts. The chain recombines TRBV2 with TRBJ1-6, with 10 bases matching TRBD1. CDR1 and CDR2 (germline): SNHLY, FYNNEI. CDR3 length equals 14 residues. The ends lost 6 bases at V and 10 bases at J; junction bases unmatched: 6. The CDR3 sequence: CASSGWDRGSPLHF. The CDR3 DNA follows: TGTGCCAGCAGCGGCTGGGACAGGGGATCACCCCTCCACTTT.

In this sample, this clonotype turned up many times. The chain uses TRBV5-1 and TRBJ1-1, with TRBD1 as a possible D gene (5 bases). The length of the CDR3 is 14 residues. Germline V gene data show CDR1 as SGHRS and CDR2 as YFSETQ. V lost 3 bases to trimming and J lost 0 bases, with 9 bases between them. The CDR3 spells CASSYLQVNTEAFF. DNA for the CDR3: TGCGCCAGCAGCTACCTACAGGTGAACACTGAAGCTTTCTTT.

This clonotype was seen repeatedly, ten times or more. The rearrangement uses TRBV2 and TRBJ1-5; tentatively, D is TRBD1 (6 bases). V shed 4 bases and J shed 5 bases, with 18 bases lying between them. CDR3 length equals 16 residues. The germline CDR1 and CDR2 sequences are SNHLY and FYNNEI. For the CDR3, the DNA is TGTGCCAGCAGTGCGGTGGCAGGGGTTGTCGATCAGCCCCAGCATTTT. Amino acid sequence: CASSAVAGVVDQPQHF. Looking up the rest from reference TRBV2 and TRBJ1-5 gives the full variable domain: EPEVTQTPSHQVTQMGQEVILRCVPISNHLYFYWYRQILGQKVEFLVSFYNNEISEKSEIFDDQFSVERPDGSNFTLKIRSTKLEDSAMYFCASSAVAGVVDQPQHFGDGTRLSIL.

The rearrangement joins TRBV10-1 to TRBJ2-3, with D unresolved. The CDR3 is 14 amino acids. Trimming shortened V by 4 bases and J by 0 bases, and 8 bases separated the two germline ends. Germline V gene sequence: CDR1 WNHNN, CDR2 SYGVQD (reference sequence). The CDR3 region has the DNA TGCGCCAGCAGTGGGGTATCAAGCACAGATACGCAGTATTTT. It yields the protein CASSGVSSTDTQYF.

This clonotype was counted between two and nine times. This chain connects TRBV7-3 to TRBJ2-1; 7 bases map to TRBD2. V was clipped by 2 bases and J by 2 bases; unmatched bases: 6. The CDR3 runs 16 residues. Germline CDR1 SGHTA, CDR2 FQGTGA. CDR3 DNA: TGTGCCAGCAGCTTAGTCGGGGGGACCACCTACAATGAGCAGTTCTTC. Translated, it gives CASSLVGGTTYNEQFF.

Turning to this clonotype: The CDR3 end shows no conserved phenylalanine or tryptophan, and so a read error is likely. The V and J genes are TRBV15 and TRBJ2-6; D not certain. Germline V CDR1 and CDR2: LNHNV, YYDKDF (reference sequence). This CDR3 region has 17 residues. Trimming left V 4 bases short and J 0 bases short, with 13 bases between. This chain's CDR3 is CATSTGLRISGANVLTL. CDR3 bases: TGTGCCACCAGCACCGGGCTGCGGATCTCTGGGGCCAACGTCCTGACTCTC.

This clonotype was found many times. The CDR3 region is CASTLAGGLGELFF. The CDR3 nucleotides read TGTGCCAGCACCTTAGCGGGGGGGCTCGGGGAGCTGTTTTTT. V and J are TRBV12-3 or TRBV12-4 and TRBJ2-2; TRBD2 aligns across 11 bases. J lost 7 bases, V lost 7 bases, and 5 bases had no gene match. The CDR3 runs 14 residues.

This clonotype was seen repeatedly, ten times or more. V and J are TRBV20-1 and TRBJ1-1; TRBD1 is a possible D gene (5 bases). The CDR3 has 14 residues. V was pared by 1 base and J by 6 bases, with 15 bases between. Germline lookup yields CDR1 DFQATT and CDR2 SNEGSKA (reference sequence). The CDR3 DNA sequence: TGCAGTGCTAGAGGGGGGGGTTTTTACTCTGAAGCTTTCTTT. Residues: CSARGGGFYSEAFF.

This clonotype has just a few counts. This chain connects TRBV7-9 to TRBJ1-2; no clear D gene. The CDR3 has 13 residues. Trimming cost V 1 base and J 3 bases, with 6 bases left between them. Germline-derived CDR1 and CDR2 are SEHNR and FQNEAQ (reference sequence). The CDR3 DNA reads TGTGCCAGCAGCTTAGAACGGGACTATGGCTACACCTTC. Translating it yields CASSLERDYGYTF.

The chain recombines TRBV7-9 with TRBJ2-7; 8 nucleotides match TRBD2. The germline V gene has CDR1 SEHNR and CDR2 FQNEAQ (reference sequence). J was trimmed by 3 bases and V by 4 bases; bases with no gene match: 5. CDR3 length: 14 amino acids. The CDR3 DNA reads as TGTGCCAGCAGCTCAGGCGGGGGGCTCTACGAGCAGTACTTC. This codes for CASSSGGGLYEQYF.

This clonotype was found many times. At one end, the junction sequence differs from germline, possibly due to a read error. Here the CDR3 DNA reads TGTGCCAGCAGTATTGGAACGGATTATGGCTACACCTTC. Encoded protein: CASSIGTDYGYTF. The chain links TRBV19 to TRBJ1-2; D gene uncertain. The CDR3 consists of 13 residues. Germline V gene sequence: CDR1 LNHDA, CDR2 SQIVND (reference sequence).

This clonotype was counted a few times. The chain recombines TRBV6-2 or TRBV6-3 with TRBJ1-2, with a tentative D call TRBD1 (5 bases). The V gene's germline CDR1 is MNHEY and CDR2 SVGEGT. The CDR3 extends over 15 amino acids. V was shortened by 0 bases and J by 4 bases, with 12 bases between the two germline ends. The CDR3 region is CASSYSFDSIYGYTF. The CDR3 DNA is TGTGCCAGCAGTTACTCCTTTGACAGCATCTATGGCTACACCTTC.